Described below is a single TCR beta chain sequence and its context. This sample is drawn from a study of early T cells in non-severe SARS-CoV-2 infection. Study-level information: Sequencing targeted bulk RNA from unsorted whole blood, leaving chains unpaired.

TCRdb itself ran the 5' RACE reads through MiXCR, one entry per CDR3 protein. The sample contains 60,000 to 65,000 distinct CDR3 sequences, around 12% of which appear only once. The CDR3 spans 10 residues. Germline-derived CDR1 and CDR2 are SEHNR and FQNEAQ (reference sequence). Trimming cost V 6 bases and J 8 bases, with 7 bases left between them. This receptor was obtained from an adult who was a healthcare worker with PCR-confirmed SARS-CoV-2 infection or an uninfected control (not recorded which). The sample taken for sequencing was whole blood. This chain joins TRBV7-9 and TRBJ1-1; D ambiguous. CDR3 loop: CASSAAEAFF. The CDR3 DNA is TGTGCCAGCAGTGCGGCAGAAGCTTTCTTT.